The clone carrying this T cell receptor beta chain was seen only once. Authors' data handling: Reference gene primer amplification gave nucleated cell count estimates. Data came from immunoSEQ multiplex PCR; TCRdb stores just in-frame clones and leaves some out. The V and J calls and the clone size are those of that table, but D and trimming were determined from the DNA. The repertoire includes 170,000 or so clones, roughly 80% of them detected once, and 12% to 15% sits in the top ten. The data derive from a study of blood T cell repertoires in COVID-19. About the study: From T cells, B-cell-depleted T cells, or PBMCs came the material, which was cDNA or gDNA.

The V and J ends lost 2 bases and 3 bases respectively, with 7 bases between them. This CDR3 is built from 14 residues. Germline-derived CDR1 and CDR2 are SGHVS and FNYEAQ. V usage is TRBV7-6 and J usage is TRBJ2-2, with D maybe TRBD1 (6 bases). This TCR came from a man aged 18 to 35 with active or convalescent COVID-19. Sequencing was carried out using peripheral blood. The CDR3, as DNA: TGTGCCAGCAGCTTACAGGGGTACACCGGGGAGCTGTTTTTT. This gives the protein CASSLQGYTGELFF.